What follows are 4 T cell receptor beta chains derived from one specimen sequenced in a study of blood T cell repertoires in COVID-19. This table comes from immunoSEQ multiplex PCR, and its TCRdb copy is limited to in-frame clones, with some not included. The sample includes about 200,000 clones, 82% of them seen just once. The specimen was peripheral blood. The receptors here all came from a woman of 80 years or more with COVID-19, enrolled during active disease.

The chain has TRBV24-1 and TRBJ2-7; D uncertain. There are 14 residues in the CDR3. V lost 5 bases, J lost 3 bases, and 13 bases lay in between. Germline V lookup: CDR1 KGHDR, CDR2 SFDVKD. The CDR3 DNA follows: TGTGCCACCAGTGGAAATACGCCGGGCTACGAGCAGTACTTC. Protein: CATSGNTPGYEQYF.

The chain links TRBV30 to TRBJ1-1; D perhaps matches TRBD1 (6 bases). The V end was cut by 3 bases, the J end by 0 bases, with 17 bases between. Germline CDR1 reads GTSNPN; CDR2 reads SVGIG (reference sequence). This CDR3 has 16 amino acids. CDR3 amino acids: CAWRRDRPFVNTEAFF. The CDR3 DNA is TGTGCCTGGAGAAGAGACAGGCCTTTTGTGAACACTGAAGCTTTCTTT.

The chain combines TRBV5-4 with TRBJ2-7; 11 bases agree with TRBD1. This CDR3 spans 15 amino acids. V lost 0 bases, J lost 2 bases, and 1 base stayed unmatched. In germline, CDR1 is SGHNT, CDR2 YYREEE (reference sequence). Here the CDR3 reads CASSLGTGGPYEQYF. Here the CDR3 DNA reads TGTGCCAGCAGCTTGGGGACAGGGGGCCCCTACGAGCAGTACTTC.

The chain links TRBV3-1 (or the pseudogene TRBV3-2) to TRBJ2-2; D is ambiguous. From germline, CDR1 is LGHDT and CDR2 YNNKEL (reference sequence). The V gene lost 5 bases and the J gene lost 7 bases, with 17 bases spanning the gap. The CDR3 is 15 amino acids. CDR3 bases: TGTGCCAGCAGCTCGACACGGAACAGCCGCGGGGAGCTGTTTTTT. This codes for CASSSTRNSRGELFF.